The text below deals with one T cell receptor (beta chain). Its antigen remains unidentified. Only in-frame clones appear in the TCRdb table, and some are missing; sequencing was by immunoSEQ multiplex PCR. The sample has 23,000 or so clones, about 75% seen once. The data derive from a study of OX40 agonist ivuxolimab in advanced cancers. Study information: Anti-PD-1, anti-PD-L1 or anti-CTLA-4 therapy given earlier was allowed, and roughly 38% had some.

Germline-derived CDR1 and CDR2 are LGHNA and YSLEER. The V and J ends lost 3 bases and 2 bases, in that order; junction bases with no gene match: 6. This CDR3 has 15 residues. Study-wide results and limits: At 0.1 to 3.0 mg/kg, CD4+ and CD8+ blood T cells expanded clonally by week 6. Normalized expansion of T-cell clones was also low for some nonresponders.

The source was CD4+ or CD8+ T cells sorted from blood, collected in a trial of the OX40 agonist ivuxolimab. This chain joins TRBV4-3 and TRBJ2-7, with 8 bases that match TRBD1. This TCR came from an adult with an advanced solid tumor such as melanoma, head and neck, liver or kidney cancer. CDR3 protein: CASSQDRDLPYEQYF. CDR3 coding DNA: TGCGCCAGCAGCCAGGACAGGGACCTCCCCTACGAGCAGTACTTC.